Below are 5 T cell receptor delta chains sequenced from a single sample in a study of gamma-delta chains in newborns, infants, children. TCRdb reanalysed the reads via CATT. Among over 2,000 delta-chain clones listed, 5% to 7% were seen once. Sequencing input: blood. These receptors came from a child who was a newborn, infant or young child, either healthy, febrile or measles-vaccinated (not recorded which).

This clone was detected only a few times. A read error likely explains why the TCRdb protein, taken from a much larger clone, differs from this DNA's translation at residue 13; the protein shown is translated from the DNA. V is TRDV2 and J is TRDJ3; D is perhaps TRDD3 (5 bases). This CDR3 has 18 amino acids. The germline CDR1 and CDR2 sequences are GEAIGNYY and EKD. The chain's CDR3 is CACDTVGSSSWDARQMFF. Written as DNA, the CDR3 is TGTGCCTGTGACACCGTGGGGTCAAGCTCCTGGGACGCCCGACAGATGTTTTTC.

This clone was picked up a small number of times. This sequence may be a read error, since a much larger clone differs from it by one base. Other DNA sequences in this specimen translate into the identical CDR3. This chain links TRDV1 with TRDJ1, with unresolved D. This CDR3 is built from 17 residues. In germline, CDR1 is TSWWSYY, CDR2 QGS. CDR3 loop: CALGELNSHVVTDKLIF. The DNA for the CDR3 is TGTGCTCTTGGGGAACTGAACTCCCATGTGGTCACCGACAAACTCATCTTT.

The sample holds a few counts of this clone. A much larger clone is a single base away; this may be a read error. The rearrangement joins TRDV2 to TRDJ3; 9 bases align to TRDD3. J lost 0 bases, V lost 5 bases, and 10 bases had no gene match. This CDR3 is built from 19 residues. Per germline, CDR1 GEAIGNYY and CDR2 EKD. The chain's CDR3 is CACGNVLGEHSWDTRQMFF. As DNA, the CDR3 is TGTGCCTGTGGCAACGTACTGGGGGAGCACTCCTGGGACACCCGACAGATGTTTTTC.

As for this clone: TCRdb records a much larger clone's protein for this DNA, with a difference at residue 15 that likely arises from a read error; the protein given is the translation of the DNA. The chain has TRDV2 and TRDJ3; TRDD3 might be the D (5 bases). Looked up from germline, CDR1 is GEAIGNYY and CDR2 is EKD. The CDR3 runs 18 residues. The CDR3 DNA reads TGTGCCTGTGACACCGTTGAGGGGAGCTCCTGGGACACCCGAAAGATGTTTTTC. Protein sequence: CACDTVEGSSWDTRKMFF.

The sample holds a few counts of this clone. A far bigger clonotype differs at one base, so this is likely a read error. Written as DNA, the CDR3 is TGTGCCTGTGACAGACTGTGGGGTTTGACAGCACAACTCTTCTTT. Translating gives CACDRLWGLTAQLFF. The chain couples TRDV2 to TRDJ2; possible D gene TRDD3, 5 bases. The CDR3 has 15 residues. The V gene lost 2 bases and the J gene lost 1 base, with 10 bases spanning the gap. Germline lookup yields CDR1 GEAIGNYY and CDR2 EKD.